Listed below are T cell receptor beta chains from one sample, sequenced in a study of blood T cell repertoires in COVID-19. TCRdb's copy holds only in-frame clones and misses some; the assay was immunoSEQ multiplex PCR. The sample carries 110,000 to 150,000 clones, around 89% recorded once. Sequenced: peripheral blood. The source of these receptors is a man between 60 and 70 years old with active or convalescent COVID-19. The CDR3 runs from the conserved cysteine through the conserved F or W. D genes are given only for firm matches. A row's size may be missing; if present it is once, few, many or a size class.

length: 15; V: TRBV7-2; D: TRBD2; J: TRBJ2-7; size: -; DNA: TGTGCCAGCAGCGTCTGGGCGGGGGGCTCCTACGAGCAGTACTTC; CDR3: CASSVWAGGSYEQYF
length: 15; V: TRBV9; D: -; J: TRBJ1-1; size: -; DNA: TGTGCCAGCAGCCTCTCGAGGGGGAGGGACACTGAAGCTTTCTTT; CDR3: CASSLSRGRDTEAFF
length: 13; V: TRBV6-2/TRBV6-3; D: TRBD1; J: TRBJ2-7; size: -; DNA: TGTGCCAGCACCCCCTTTAAGACAGGGGGAGGGTACTTC; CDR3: CASTPFKTGGGYF
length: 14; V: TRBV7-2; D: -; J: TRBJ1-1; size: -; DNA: TGTGCCAGCAGCCAATTGACAGGGAACACTGAAGCTTTCTTT; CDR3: CASSQLTGNTEAFF
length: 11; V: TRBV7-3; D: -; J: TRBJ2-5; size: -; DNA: TGTGCCAGCAGCCAGGGAGAGACCCAGTACTTC; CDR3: CASSQGETQYF
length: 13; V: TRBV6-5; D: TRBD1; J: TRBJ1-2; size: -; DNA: TGTGCCAGCAGCCTCGAGCAGGGGGATGGCTACACCTTC; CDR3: CASSLEQGDGYTF
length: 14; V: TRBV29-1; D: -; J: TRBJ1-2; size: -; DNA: TGCAGCGTTGAGGGGGACTCAGTCGGGCGCGGCTACACCTTC; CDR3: CSVEGDSVGRGYTF
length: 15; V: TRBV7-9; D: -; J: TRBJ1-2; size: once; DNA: TGTGCCAGCAGCGATACAGGGCTCTATGGCTATGGCTACACCTTC; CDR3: CASSDTGLYGYGYTF
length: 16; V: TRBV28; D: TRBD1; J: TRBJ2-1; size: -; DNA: TGTGCCAGCAGTCCCTGGGAACAGGGGGCCCACAATGAGCAGTTCTTC; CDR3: CASSPWEQGAHNEQFF
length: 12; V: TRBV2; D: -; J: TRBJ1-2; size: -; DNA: TGTGCCAGCAGTGACAGGAACTATGGCTACACCTTC; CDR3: CASSDRNYGYTF
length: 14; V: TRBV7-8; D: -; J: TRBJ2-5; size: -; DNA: TGTGCCAGCAGCGCCCCGGGGGGCTCGGAGACCCAGTACTTC; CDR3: CASSAPGGSETQYF
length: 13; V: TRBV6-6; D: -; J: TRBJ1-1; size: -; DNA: TGTGCCAGCAGCGCACAGGGGAACACTGAAGCTTTCTTT; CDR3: CASSAQGNTEAFF
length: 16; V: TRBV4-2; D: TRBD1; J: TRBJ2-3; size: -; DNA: TGTGCCAGCAGCCAGGACCGACAGGGTAAGACAGATACGCAGTATTTT; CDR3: CASSQDRQGKTDTQYF
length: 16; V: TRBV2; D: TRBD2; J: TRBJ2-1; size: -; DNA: TGTGCCAGCAGTCCTCCGGGACTAGCGGGGGGACATGAGCAGTTCTTC; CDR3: CASSPPGLAGGHEQFF
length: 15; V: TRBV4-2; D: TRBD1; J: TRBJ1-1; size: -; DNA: TGTGCCAGCAGCCAAGGGAACAGGGGAGGCACTGAAGCTTTCTTT; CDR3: CASSQGNRGGTEAFF
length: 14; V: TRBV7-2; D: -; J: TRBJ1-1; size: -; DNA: TGTGCCAGCAGCTCCGGACAGACGAACACTGAAGCTTTCTTT; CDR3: CASSSGQTNTEAFF
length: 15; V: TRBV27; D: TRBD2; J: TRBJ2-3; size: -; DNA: TGTGCCAGCGCCCATGGACTAGCGGGGTCAGATACGCAGTATTTT; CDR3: CASAHGLAGSDTQYF
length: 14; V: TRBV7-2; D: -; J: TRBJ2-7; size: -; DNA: TGTGCCAGCAGCTTGGGGGGTCCCTCCTACGAGCAGTACTTC; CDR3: CASSLGGPSYEQYF
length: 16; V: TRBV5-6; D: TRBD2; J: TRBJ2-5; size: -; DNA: TGTGCCAGCAGCCCGGGGGTCTTACTAGCGGGAGAGACCCAGTACTTC; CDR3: CASSPGVLLAGETQYF
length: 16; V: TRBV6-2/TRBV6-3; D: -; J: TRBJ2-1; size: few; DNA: TGTGCCAGCAGTCCCCCCGACTACGTCGCCGAGGTTGAGCAGTTCTTC; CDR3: CASSPPDYVAEVEQFF
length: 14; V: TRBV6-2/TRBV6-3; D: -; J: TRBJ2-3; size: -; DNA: TGTGCCAGCAGTTACTTTGTCCCGACAGATACGCAGTATTTT; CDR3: CASSYFVPTDTQYF
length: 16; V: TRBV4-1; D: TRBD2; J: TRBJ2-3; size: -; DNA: TGCGCCAGCAGCCAAGCGGGAGGATCTAGCACAGATACGCAGTATTTT; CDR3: CASSQAGGSSTDTQYF
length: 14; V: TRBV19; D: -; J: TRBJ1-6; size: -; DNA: TGTGCCAGTAGCCACAGGGAGAGAAATTCACCCCTCCACTTT; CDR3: CASSHRERNSPLHF
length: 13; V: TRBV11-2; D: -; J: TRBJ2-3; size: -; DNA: TGTGCCAGCAGCTTACAGGGTCGGGATACGCAGTATTTT; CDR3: CASSLQGRDTQYF
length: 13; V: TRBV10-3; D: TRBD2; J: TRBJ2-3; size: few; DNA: TGTGCCATCAGTAACGCGGGAGTAGATACGCAGTATTTT; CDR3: CAISNAGVDTQYF
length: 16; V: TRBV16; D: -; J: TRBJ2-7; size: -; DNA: TGTGCCAGCAGCCAATTAGGATCGGCAGGGATCCACGAGCAGTACTTC; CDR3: CASSQLGSAGIHEQYF
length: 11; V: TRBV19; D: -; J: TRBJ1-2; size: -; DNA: TGTGCCAGTAGTCAGAACTATGGCTACACCTTC; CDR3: CASSQNYGYTF
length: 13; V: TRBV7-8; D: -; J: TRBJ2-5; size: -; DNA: TGTGCCAGCAGCCCCGGACTCGCAGAGACCCAGTACTTC; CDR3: CASSPGLAETQYF
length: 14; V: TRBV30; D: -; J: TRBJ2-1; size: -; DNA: TGTGCCTGGAGTGTTCCCGAAACCAGGGGTGAGCAGTTCTTC; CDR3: CAWSVPETRGEQFF
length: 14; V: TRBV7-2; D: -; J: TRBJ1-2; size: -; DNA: TGTGCCAGCAGCTCGTTGATTATTGATAAGCGCTACACCTTC; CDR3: CASSSLIIDKRYTF
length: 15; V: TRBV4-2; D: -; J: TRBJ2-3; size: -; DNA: TGTGCCAGCAGCCTCGTGGAGGGGCGTGCAGATACGCAGTATTTT; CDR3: CASSLVEGRADTQYF
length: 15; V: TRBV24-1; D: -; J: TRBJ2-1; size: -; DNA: TGTGCCACCAGTGATTCGCGGACAGCGGCCACCGAGCAGTTCTTC; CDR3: CATSDSRTAATEQFF
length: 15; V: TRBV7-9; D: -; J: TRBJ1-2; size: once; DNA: TGTGCCAGCAGCCCCGGGGCCAGGGGAGACTATGGCTACACCTTC; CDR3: CASSPGARGDYGYTF
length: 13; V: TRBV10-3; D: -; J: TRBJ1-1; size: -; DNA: TGTGCCATCAGTGATCTCAGGGACACTGAAGCTTTCTTT; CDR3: CAISDLRDTEAFF
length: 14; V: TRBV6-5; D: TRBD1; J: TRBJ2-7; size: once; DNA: TGTGCCAGCACCCTAGGGACAGGTTCTTACGAGCAGTACTTC; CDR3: CASTLGTGSYEQYF
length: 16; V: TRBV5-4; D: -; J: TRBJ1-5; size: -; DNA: TGTGCCAGCAGCTCGGGGGGCGCTGAGGGCAATCAGCCCCAGCATTTT; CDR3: CASSSGGAEGNQPQHF
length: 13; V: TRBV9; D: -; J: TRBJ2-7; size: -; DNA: TGTGCCAGCAGCGTAGGAGGGAAGGGCGAGCAGTACTTC; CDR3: CASSVGGKGEQYF
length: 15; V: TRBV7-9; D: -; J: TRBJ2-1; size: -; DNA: TGTGCCAGCAGCCCCTCCCAGGGGTGGGACAATGAGCAGTTCTTC; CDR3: CASSPSQGWDNEQFF
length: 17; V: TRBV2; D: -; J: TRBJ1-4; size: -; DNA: TGTGCCAGCAATACACTTACGGCGGAAATATCTAATGAAAAACTGTTTTTT; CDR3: CASNTLTAEISNEKLFF
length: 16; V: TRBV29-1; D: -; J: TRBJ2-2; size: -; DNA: TGCAGCGTTGAAGATTTAAGAGGAGCTGCGAACGGGGAGCTGTTTTTT; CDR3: CSVEDLRGAANGELFF
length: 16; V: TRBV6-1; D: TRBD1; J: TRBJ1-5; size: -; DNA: TGTGCCAGCAGTGAAGCATCGGGACAGGGGAGTCAGCCCCAGCATTTT; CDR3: CASSEASGQGSQPQHF
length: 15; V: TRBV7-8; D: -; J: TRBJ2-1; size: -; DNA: TGTGCCAGCAGCTTAGCGCGAGGGGCCCGGGGGGAGCAGTTCTTC; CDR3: CASSLARGARGEQFF
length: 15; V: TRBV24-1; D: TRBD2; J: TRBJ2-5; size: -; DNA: TGTGCCACCACTAGACTAGCGGCCTACCAAGAGACCCAGTACTTC; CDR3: CATTRLAAYQETQYF
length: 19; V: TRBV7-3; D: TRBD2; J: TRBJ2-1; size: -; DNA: TGTGCCAGCAGCTTAAGATTATCGGGACTAGCGGGGGACTACAATGAGCAGTTCTTC; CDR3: CASSLRLSGLAGDYNEQFF
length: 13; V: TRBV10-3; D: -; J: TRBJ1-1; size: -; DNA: TGTGCCATCAGCGCAGGCGATCACACTGAAGCTTTCTTT; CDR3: CAISAGDHTEAFF
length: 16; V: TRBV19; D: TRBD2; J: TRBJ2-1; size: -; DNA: TGTGCCAGTAGGACGTCCGGGACTAGCTCCTACAATGAGCAGTTCTTC; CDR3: CASRTSGTSSYNEQFF
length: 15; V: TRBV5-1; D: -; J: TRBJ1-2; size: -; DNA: TGCGCCAGCAGCTTGGTAGCAGGGAAGAATGATGGCTACACCTTC; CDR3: CASSLVAGKNDGYTF
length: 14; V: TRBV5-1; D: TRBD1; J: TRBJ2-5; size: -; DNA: TGCGCCAGCAGCCCACAGGGGGCTTGGGAGACCCAGTACTTC; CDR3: CASSPQGAWETQYF
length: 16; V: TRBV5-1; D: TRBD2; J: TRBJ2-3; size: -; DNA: TGCGCCAGCAGCTGGGGGACTAGCGGGAGGACAGATACGCAGTATTTT; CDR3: CASSWGTSGRTDTQYF
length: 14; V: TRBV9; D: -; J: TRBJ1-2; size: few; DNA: TGTGCCAGCGGGGGGTCATCAAGGGTCTATGGCTACACCTTC; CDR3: CASGGSSRVYGYTF
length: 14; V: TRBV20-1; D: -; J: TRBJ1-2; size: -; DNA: TGCAGTGCTAGTCCGGCGGGGGCTTTATGGGACTACACCTTC; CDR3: CSASPAGALWDYTF
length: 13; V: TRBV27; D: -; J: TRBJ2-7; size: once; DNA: TGTGCCAGCAGTTCAGACTCTCCCTACGAGCAGTACTTC; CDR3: CASSSDSPYEQYF
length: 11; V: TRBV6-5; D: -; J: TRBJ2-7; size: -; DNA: TGTGCCAGCGAGGTGGCCTACGAGCAGTACTTC; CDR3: CASEVAYEQYF
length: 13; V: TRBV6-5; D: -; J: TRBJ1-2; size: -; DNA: TGTGCCAGCAGGTACAGGGTTGAGGGCGGCTACACCTTC; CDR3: CASRYRVEGGYTF
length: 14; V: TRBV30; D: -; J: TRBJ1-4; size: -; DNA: TGTGCCTGGAGCCGGGGTGCAACTAATGAAAAACTGTTTTTT; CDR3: CAWSRGATNEKLFF